A single sample gave rise to the 22 T cell receptor beta chains below, sequenced in a study of T cells in Graves' hyperthyroidism and ophthalmopathy. TCR beta CDR3 region amplification was performed from RNA transcripts. The study used the HTBI primer set for a first-round RT-PCR of the TCR CDR3. TCRdb analysed the multiplex PCR reads with MiXCR anew, one entry per CDR3 protein. This table has fewer than 650,000 distinct CDR3 sequences, 14% appearing once. Sequencing input: blood. These receptors were taken from a middle-aged woman with Graves' hyperthyroidism.

This clonotype was counted many times. The rearrangement links TRBV28 to TRBJ2-7, with a possible D match to TRBD2 (6 bases). Germline CDR1 MDHEN, CDR2 SYDVKM. The V end lost 8 bases, the J end lost 2 bases, and 13 bases lay between the germline ends. The CDR3 sequence is 13 residues long. CDR3 region: CASRGAGPYEQYF. For the CDR3, the DNA is TGTGCCAGCCGAGGGGCGGGACCCTACGAGCAGTACTTC.

At least ten counts were recorded for this clonotype. This chain uses TRBV20-1 with TRBJ2-2, with 11 bases fitting TRBD1. This CDR3 region has 15 residues. The V segment lost 3 bases and the J segment 2 bases; nucleotides outside the gene matches: 2. Germline V CDR1 and CDR2: DFQATT, SNEGSKA (reference sequence). The CDR3 region is CSASRTGGNTGELFF. The DNA for the CDR3 is TGCAGTGCTAGTCGGACAGGGGGCAACACCGGGGAGCTGTTTTTT.

This clonotype was seen repeatedly, ten times or more. The chain employs TRBV20-1 and TRBJ2-7; tentative D call: TRBD1 (7 bases). Germline values: CDR1 DFQATT, CDR2 SNEGSKA (reference sequence). Trimming removed 6 bases at V and 6 bases at J, with 12 bases between. The CDR3 has 11 residues. The CDR3 spells CSAQGGSEQYF. The CDR3 nucleotides read TGCAGTGCGCAGGGGGGTAGCGAGCAGTACTTC.

The chain combines TRBV27 with TRBJ2-5; D is possibly TRBD2 (6 bases). Trimming cost V 2 bases and J 5 bases, with 15 bases left between them. Germline CDR1 and CDR2: MNHEY and SMNVEV (reference sequence). The CDR3 runs 15 residues. Here the CDR3 reads CASSLGGTLGETQYF. As DNA, the CDR3 is TGTGCCAGCAGTTTAGGGGGGACGCTGGGGGAGACCCAGTACTTC.

This clonotype has ten or more counts. The rearrangement links TRBV27 to TRBJ2-2; either TRBD1 or TRBD2 may fit D (5 bases each). The CDR3 is made up of 15 amino acids. Germline V gives CDR1 MNHEY, CDR2 SMNVEV (reference sequence). Trimming shortened V by 6 bases and J by 2 bases, and 13 bases separated the two germline ends. CDR3 bases: TGTGCCAGCAGGAGGGACCTAATAAACACCGGGGAGCTGTTTTTT. It yields the protein CASRRDLINTGELFF.

This clonotype was seen a few times. V and J are TRBV20-1 and TRBJ2-4; the match to TRBD2 covers 8 bases. The ends lost 3 bases at V and 1 base at J; junction bases unmatched: 8. The germline CDR1 and CDR2 sequences are DFQATT and SNEGSKA (reference sequence). The CDR3 runs to 16 residues. The DNA for the CDR3 is TGCAGTGCTAGGGACGGGGGGGAACAGGCCAAAAACATTCAGTACTTC. This sequence encodes CSARDGGEQAKNIQYF.

In regard to this clonotype: A much larger clone lies a single base off, so this may be a read error. CDR3 residues: CSVEASGRYGQYF. CDR3 DNA sequence: TGCAGCGTTGAGGCTAGCGGGAGATACGGGCAGTACTTC. V gene TRBV29-1 combines with J gene TRBJ2-7, with 10 bases identical to TRBD2. Germline V gives CDR1 SQVTM, CDR2 ANQGSEA. The CDR3 is 13 amino acids.

With regard to this clonotype: A read error is possible here, since a much larger clone lies one base away. The chain recombines TRBV5-1 with TRBJ2-5, with 10 positions matching TRBD1. The V gene end was trimmed by 4 bases and the J gene end by 7 bases; junction bases not matched to a gene: 7. This CDR3 is built from 14 residues. Germline V gene data show CDR1 as SGHRS and CDR2 as YFSETQ. The CDR3 DNA follows: TGCGCCAGCAGCCAGGGGACAGGGGTCGGGACCCAGTACTTC. It codes for CASSQGTGVGTQYF.

This clonotype was seen repeatedly, ten times or more. The chain employs TRBV7-9 and TRBJ1-2, with TRBD1 as a possible D gene (5 bases). Trimming shortened V by 5 bases and J by 8 bases, and 12 bases separated the two germline ends. CDR1 SEHNR and CDR2 FQNEAQ come from the germline V gene (reference sequence). The CDR3 extends over 12 amino acids. CDR3 in amino acids: CASSGHGLGYTF. The DNA for the CDR3 is TGTGCCAGCAGCGGACATGGGTTAGGCTACACCTTC.

Only a few counts were recorded for this clonotype. The chain links TRBV7-9 to TRBJ1-2, with a possible D match to TRBD1 (5 bases). The germline V gene encodes CDR1 SEHNR and CDR2 FQNEAQ (reference sequence). V was shortened by 5 bases and J by 7 bases, with 17 bases between the two germline ends. This CDR3 comprises 14 residues. The CDR3 region is CASSLAGWTSGYTF. DNA of the CDR3: TGTGCCAGCAGCCTCGCAGGGTGGACGTCTGGCTACACCTTC.

This clonotype is labeled medium-sized. The chain combines TRBV12-3 or TRBV12-4 with TRBJ1-1, with 10 bases matching TRBD1. After removal of 3 bases from V and 4 bases from J, the junction contained 8 bases not matched to a gene. This CDR3 is built from 16 residues. CDR3 protein: CASSFLGDRGATEAFF. In nucleotides, the CDR3 is TGTGCCAGCAGTTTTCTTGGGGACAGGGGAGCCACTGAAGCTTTCTTT.

This clonotype has a count of ten or more. The chain links TRBV29-1 to TRBJ1-2; D may be TRBD1 (6 bases). The germline V gene has CDR1 SQVTM and CDR2 ANQGSEA. The CDR3 is 13 amino acids. V dropped 8 bases and J dropped 5 bases, with 18 bases sitting between them. This CDR3 reads CSTPQQDRYGYTF. The CDR3 nucleotides read TGCAGCACCCCCCAGCAGGACAGATATGGCTACACCTTC.

The chain joins TRBV27 to TRBJ2-5; D remains ambiguous. Trimming stripped 5 bases from V and 5 bases from J, with 18 bases between. The CDR3 runs to 15 residues. Germline lookup yields CDR1 MNHEY and CDR2 SMNVEV (reference sequence). DNA for the CDR3: TGTGCCAGCAGTATCCGGGCCCTCGGGCGGGAGACCCAGTACTTC. It is translated as CASSIRALGRETQYF.

This clonotype was picked up many times. This chain uses TRBV28 with TRBJ1-5; TRBD1 agrees at 9 bases. J gave up 2 bases and V 6 bases, and 8 bases lay outside the gene matches. The CDR3 length is 16 residues. CDR1 and CDR2 from the germline V gene are MDHEN and SYDVKM. The CDR3 DNA follows: TGTGCCAGCAGCCCCGTAAGGACAGGGGGCAATCAGCCCCAGCATTTT. This codes for CASSPVRTGGNQPQHF.

The sample holds many counts of this clonotype. This chain uses TRBV28 with TRBJ1-5; the D is unclear. The CDR3 has 15 amino acids. The V gene lost 5 bases and the J gene lost 0 bases, with 11 bases spanning the gap. Germline CDR1 reads MDHEN; CDR2 reads SYDVKM. The CDR3 DNA reads TGTGCCAGCAGTATCCTTACCATTAGCAATCAGCCCCAGCATTTT. Amino acids: CASSILTISNQPQHF.

This clonotype appeared a few times. This may come from a read error, since a much larger clone is one base off. The chain has TRBV11-2 and TRBJ2-3; D not resolved. Germline CDR1 is SGHAT and CDR2 is FQNNGV. This CDR3 is 11 amino acids long. The DNA for the CDR3 is TGTGCCGGCAGCTTAGAAGATACGCAGTATTTT. Amino acids: CAGSLEDTQYF.

The table lists this clonotype with many counts. This rearrangement joins TRBV3-1 to TRBJ2-1; D is possibly TRBD1 (5 bases). Trimming stripped 3 bases from V and 7 bases from J, with 10 bases between. Germline CDR1 reads LGHDT; CDR2 reads YNNKEL (reference sequence). CDR3 length: 13 amino acids. The DNA for the CDR3 is TGTGCCAGCAGCCACCTCAACAGGAATGAGCAGTTCTTC. It codes for CASSHLNRNEQFF.

Many counts were recorded for this clonotype. The V gene is TRBV27, the J gene TRBJ2-5; 12 bases are a match to TRBD2. Germline CDR1 MNHEY, CDR2 SMNVEV (reference sequence). After removal of 4 bases from V and 5 bases from J, the junction contained 11 bases not matched to a gene. This CDR3 comprises 17 residues. The DNA for the CDR3 is TGTGCCAGCAGTTCCTTGACTAGCGGGAGTGTTAAGGAGACCCAGTACTTC. This codes for CASSSLTSGSVKETQYF.

In its sample, this clonotype was seen many times. The chain joins TRBV5-1 to TRBJ2-1; 7 bases are shared with TRBD1. Germline-derived CDR1 and CDR2 are SGHRS and YFSETQ. The J segment lost 7 bases and the V segment lost 0 bases, leaving 7 bases of the junction unmatched. The CDR3 consists of 15 residues. In DNA, the CDR3 is TGCGCCAGCAGCTTGGCGGGACAGAATACAAATGAGCAGTTCTTC. It codes for CASSLAGQNTNEQFF.

This clonotype occurred a few times. The chain recombines TRBV19 with TRBJ1-1, with TRBD1 matching 10 bases. Germline CDR1 and CDR2: LNHDA and SQIVND (reference sequence). The CDR3 has 17 amino acids. V dropped 7 bases and J dropped 1; count of bases not matched to a gene: 12. Here the CDR3 reads CASNSPGQGNRNTEAFF. The DNA of the CDR3 is TGTGCCAGTAACTCACCGGGACAGGGGAATAGGAACACTGAAGCTTTCTTT.

The chain is built from TRBV5-5 and TRBJ2-7; D is perhaps TRBD1 (6 bases). Trimming cost V 0 bases and J 5 bases, with 15 bases left between them. CDR3 size: 15 residues. Germline V gene lookup returns CDR1 SGHKS and CDR2 YYEKEE (reference sequence). The DNA for the CDR3 is TGTGCCAGCAGCTTGGGGGGTCAGGGGACCCACGAGCAGTACTTC. This sequence encodes CASSLGGQGTHEQYF.

This clonotype was seen ten or more times. The genes are TRBV30 and TRBJ2-7; 11 bases fit TRBD1. The ends lost 4 bases at V and 2 bases at J; junction bases unmatched: 10. This CDR3 region has 16 residues. In germline, CDR1 is GTSNPN, CDR2 SVGIG (reference sequence). CDR3 residues: CAWTLSGQGATYEQYF. For the CDR3, the DNA is TGTGCCTGGACCCTATCTGGACAGGGGGCGACCTACGAGCAGTACTTC. The variable domain in full, with the rest retrieved from reference TRBV30 and TRBJ2-7, is SQTIHQWPATLVQPVGSPLSLECTVEGTSNPNLYWYRQAAGRGLQLLFYSVGIGQISSEVPQNLSASRPQDRQFILSSKKLLLSDSGFYLCAWTLSGQGATYEQYFGPGTRLTVT.